These 21 T cell receptor beta chains share one sample of origin, sequenced in a study of control samples from healthy donors and cancer patients. The assay was immunoSEQ multiplex PCR, and TCRdb's table has in-frame clones only and misses some. The sample has about 30,000 clones; about 80% are singletons. Sample: PBMCs. The receptors were gathered from a man in his fifties or sixties with head and neck cancer.

The CDR3 reads CASRPDWPNTGELFF. The DNA for the CDR3 is TGTGCCAGCAGGCCAGACTGGCCTAACACCGGGGAGCTGTTTTTT. The chain combines TRBV3-1 (or the pseudogene TRBV3-2) with TRBJ2-2; D gene unclear. The CDR3 sequence is 15 residues long. Trimming took 6 bases from V and 2 from J, leaving 13 bases between them. From germline, CDR1 is LGHDT and CDR2 YNNKEL (reference sequence).

The chain carries TRBV3-1 (or the pseudogene TRBV3-2) and TRBJ2-1, with a tentative D call TRBD2 (6 bases). CDR3 length equals 18 residues. Between the trimmed V and J ends, which lost 0 bases and 2 bases, there was a span of 17 bases. From germline, CDR1 is LGHDT and CDR2 YNNKEL (reference sequence). CDR3 coding DNA: TGTGCCAGCAGCCAAGATAAACTTGTGCGGGGAACCTACAATGAGCAGTTCTTC. It yields the protein CASSQDKLVRGTYNEQFF.

The chain is built from TRBV5-5 and TRBJ2-1, with 8 nucleotides matching TRBD2. Germline CDR1 is SGHKS and CDR2 is YYEKEE (reference sequence). The V and J ends lost 1 base and 4 bases, in that order; junction bases with no gene match: 10. This CDR3 spans 17 amino acids. As DNA, the CDR3 is TGTGCCAGCAGCTTGATTTGGTCAGCGGGGGTGTACAATGAGCAGTTCTTC. This translates into CASSLIWSAGVYNEQFF.

The chain recombines TRBV27 with TRBJ2-1; D ambiguous. The germline V gene encodes CDR1 MNHEY and CDR2 SMNVEV (reference sequence). Trimming pared 1 base from V and 9 bases from J, leaving 7 bases between. The CDR3 covers 12 residues. The CDR3 DNA reads as TGTGCCAGCAGTTTATACCCGGGTGAGCAGTTCTTC. Protein product: CASSLYPGEQFF.

The J gene is TRBJ1-3, the V gene TRBV14; the D gene is possibly TRBD1 (5 bases). Germline V gene lookup returns CDR1 SGHDN and CDR2 FVKESK. Trimming left V 6 bases short and J 4 bases short, with 19 bases between. The CDR3 extends over 16 amino acids. The CDR3 loop is CASSRELGASGNTIYF. The CDR3, as DNA: TGTGCCAGCAGTCGCGAGCTCGGGGCTTCCGGAAACACCATATATTTT.

The CDR3 DNA follows: TGCAGCGCATTCGGAGGGCCCCCGGAGGCTTTCTTT. It translates to CSAFGGPPEAFF. The V gene is TRBV29-1, the J gene TRBJ1-1; no clear D gene. The CDR3 loop spans 12 amino acids. V lost 7 bases and J 11 bases, leaving 20 bases between the germline ends. Germline loops: CDR1 SQVTM, CDR2 ANQGSEA.

With respect to this clone: The junction departs from germline at one end; a sequencing error may be responsible. This sequence joins TRBV6-5 and TRBJ1-2, with 10 nucleotides matching TRBD1. The CDR3 is 15 amino acids. The germline CDR1 and CDR2 sequences are MNHEY and SVGAGI. CDR3 nucleotides: TGTGCCAGCAGTCTACCGGGACAGGGGCGTAGTGGCTGCACCTTC. Translating gives CASSLPGQGRSGCTF.

V and J are TRBV19 and TRBJ2-5, with D perhaps TRBD2 (6 bases). V gave up 5 bases and J gave up 6 bases, with 16 bases separating them. Germline V gene sequence: CDR1 LNHDA, CDR2 SQIVND (reference sequence). CDR3 size: 14 residues. The CDR3 spells CASSGFGGFKTQYF. In DNA, the CDR3 is TGTGCCAGTAGTGGCTTTGGGGGGTTCAAGACCCAGTACTTC.

The chain couples TRBV27 to TRBJ2-7, with 8 nucleotides matching TRBD2. J was trimmed by 6 bases and V by 2 bases; bases with no gene match: 6. Germline V gene lookup returns CDR1 MNHEY and CDR2 SMNVEV (reference sequence). There are 14 residues in the CDR3. This CDR3 reads CASSLGLAGAEQYF. The CDR3 DNA is TGTGCCAGCAGTTTAGGTCTAGCGGGCGCCGAGCAGTACTTC.

The rearrangement links TRBV6-5 to TRBJ1-5; 7 bases line up with TRBD1. V dropped 6 bases and J dropped 1; count of bases not matched to a gene: 6. This CDR3 has 15 residues. The germline V gene encodes CDR1 MNHEY and CDR2 SVGAGI. The CDR3 bases are TGTGCCAGCAGGTCCGGGACAGCGAGCAATCAGCCCCAGCATTTT. This sequence encodes CASRSGTASNQPQHF.

The chain carries TRBV29-1 and TRBJ2-2, with TRBD1 matching over 7 bases. The CDR3 sequence is 11 residues long. The germline V gene encodes CDR1 SQVTM and CDR2 ANQGSEA. The V segment lost 8 bases and the J segment 4 bases; nucleotides outside the gene matches: 1. CDR3 protein: CSPGGTGELFF. The CDR3 DNA is TGCAGCCCAGGGGGCACCGGGGAGCTGTTTTTT.

Only a few counts were recorded for this clone. The CDR3 nucleotides read TGTGCCAGCAGCCCCAGGGTTAGCTCCTACAATGAGCAGTTCTTC. Residues: CASSPRVSSYNEQFF. The chain carries TRBV7-8 and TRBJ2-1; perhaps TRBD1 as D (5 bases). Trimming removed 5 bases from V and 0 bases from J, with 11 bases in between. The CDR3 totals 15 residues. Germline V gene sequence: CDR1 SGHVS, CDR2 FQNEAQ. Complete variable domain (other parts from reference TRBV7-8 and TRBJ2-1): GAGVSQSPRYKVAKRGQDVALRCDPISGHVSLFWYQQALGQGPEFLTYFQNEAQLDKSGLPSDRFFAERPEGSVSTLKIQRTQQEDSAVYLCASSPRVSSYNEQFFGPGTRLTVL.

The chain combines TRBV18 with TRBJ2-7; D gene uncertain. The CDR3 runs to 11 residues. Trimming cost V 3 bases and J 7 bases, with 7 bases left between them. Germline V CDR1 and CDR2: KGHSH, LQKENI. This chain's CDR3 is CASSPGTEQYF. The CDR3 bases are TGTGCCAGCTCACCGGGTACAGAGCAGTACTTC.

This chain's CDR3 is CASSPESNEQFF. The CDR3 DNA is TGTGCCAGCAGCCCAGAGTCCAATGAGCAGTTCTTC. This rearrangement joins TRBV27 to TRBJ2-1, with D unresolved. Trimming removed 6 bases from V and 6 bases from J, with 9 bases in between. This CDR3 is built from 12 residues. Germline V gene sequence: CDR1 MNHEY, CDR2 SMNVEV (reference sequence).

In the case of this clone: This specimen includes other DNA sequences encoding the same CDR3. V gene TRBV5-1 combines with J gene TRBJ1-1, with D unresolved. This CDR3 region has 13 residues. Germline V gene lookup returns CDR1 SGHRS and CDR2 YFSETQ. Trimming shortened V by 8 bases and J by 6 bases, and 17 bases separated the two germline ends. CDR3 DNA sequence: TGCGCCAGTCGAAAGCAACGGACGGCTGAAGCTTTCTTT. Translated, it gives CASRKQRTAEAFF.

The chain employs TRBV12-3 or TRBV12-4 and TRBJ2-1; D is uncertain. V gave up 7 bases and J gave up 7 bases, with 11 bases separating them. The CDR3 runs to 12 residues. CDR3 residues: CASKVTRNEQFF. The CDR3 DNA reads TGTGCCAGCAAGGTCACGCGAAATGAGCAGTTCTTC.

V is TRBV5-4 and J is TRBJ2-5, with TRBD1 as a possible D gene (6 bases). The germline V gene encodes CDR1 SGHNT and CDR2 YYREEE (reference sequence). V shed 4 bases and J shed 3 bases, with 19 bases lying between them. The CDR3 covers 16 residues. The CDR3 sequence is CASSPTTKDSKETQYF. For the CDR3, the DNA is TGTGCCAGCAGCCCGACAACTAAGGACAGTAAAGAGACCCAGTACTTC.

This chain uses TRBV15 with TRBJ2-2; TRBD1 matches 9 bases. V lost 8 bases and J lost 1; bases outside the gene matches: 5. CDR1 LNHNV and CDR2 YYDKDF come from the germline V gene (reference sequence). The CDR3 spans 15 residues. CDR3 nucleotide sequence: TGTGCCACCCATCGGACAGGGGTGAACACCGGGGAGCTGTTTTTT. It translates to CATHRTGVNTGELFF.

The V and J genes are TRBV7-8 and TRBJ2-1; 7 bases map to TRBD2. CDR1 is SGHVS, CDR2 FQNEAQ, per germline. The junction had 8 bases not matched to a gene; V was cut back by 2 bases and J by 7 bases. The CDR3 sequence is 15 residues long. The CDR3 DNA reads as TGTGCCAGCAGCTTAATCGCGGGAGTTAGTAATGAGCAGTTCTTC. This translates into CASSLIAGVSNEQFF.

The rearrangement uses TRBV28 and TRBJ2-1, with D perhaps TRBD1 (5 bases). CDR3 length equals 15 residues. Germline V lookup: CDR1 MDHEN, CDR2 SYDVKM. Between the trimmed V and J ends, which lost 4 bases and 9 bases, there was a span of 19 bases. This chain's CDR3 is CASSYTITSGIEQFF. The CDR3 nucleotides are TGTGCCAGCAGTTACACAATAACCTCAGGGATTGAGCAGTTCTTC.

The gene calls are TRBV7-2 and TRBJ2-7, with 11 bases fitting TRBD2. Germline CDR1 reads SGHTA; CDR2 reads FQGNSA. The V gene end was trimmed by 4 bases and the J gene end by 1 base; junction bases not matched to a gene: 6. The CDR3 extends over 16 amino acids. Here the CDR3 DNA reads TGTGCCAGCAGCTCAGGACTAGCGGGCCTATCCTACGAGCAGTACTTC. It specifies CASSSGLAGLSYEQYF.